Detailed here is one T cell receptor (beta chain). A few counts support this clonotype. What antigen it recognizes has not been identified. Base qualities are not provided; no much larger clone lies one nucleotide away. This sample was taken from a study of T-cell memory formation after mild COVID-19 (TCRdb year 2021). Background for the entire study: Most TCR sequence clusters were specific to one of the two donors. Two young, previously healthy adult volunteers, one female and one male, were included in the cohort. Longitudinal TCRalpha and TCRbeta repertoire sequencing tracked T-cell clones expanding and contracting after mild COVID-19 in a couple of donors. Study-level results and caveats: Only two mild cases were covered by the study, and larger cohorts that include severe cases with pre-infection samples were considered necessary. Contracting CD4+ clones were found mainly in CM and EM memory subsets, while CD8+ clones were enriched in EMRA. SARS-CoV-2 specificity of the second-wave clones peaking on day 37 was not confirmed. The detection of some responding clones in pre-infection memory suggests that pre-existing cross-reactive memory T cells joined the SARS-CoV-2 response. From day 15 to 85, contracting clones showed balanced CD4/CD8 phenotypes, whereas a second wave of clones that expanded from day 15 to 37 leaned towards CD4+.

PBMCs were isolated by Ficoll-Paque density gradient centrifugation. These reads were obtained on an Illumina NovaSeq 6000. TCRalpha and TCRbeta cDNA libraries were constructed by 5'RACE with constant-segment primers, with sample barcodes and unique molecular identifiers being introduced. Trizol reagent was used to extract RNA from every sample. The libraries were amplified in two PCR steps, and the second step added a second sample barcode and Illumina TruSeq adapters. Libraries were sequenced on an Illumina NovaSeq with 2 x 150 bp paired-end reads. In the original analysis: Reads were demultiplexed and collapsed into UMI-guided consensus sequences with migec v1.2.7. Using mixcr v2.1.11, UMI consensuses were aligned to TRA and TRB V and J templates and then assembled into clonotypes. A clonotype was counted as expanded or contracted only when both edgeR and NoisET called the clonotype significant, with the noise models trained on biological replicates. For edgeR calls, a false discovery rate-adjusted p below 0.01 and a log2 fold-change threshold of 1 were applied. PCA with hierarchical clustering of max-normalized trajectories of the 1000 most abundant clonotypes was used as exploratory dynamics analysis. The CD4 or CD8 phenotype of responding clones was assigned using the separately sequenced CD4+ and CD8+ repertoires. The raw public data were reprocessed by TCRdb itself: fastp quality trimming at Q25, MiXCR clonotype calling, in-frame beta chains only. CDR3 protein duplicates are merged, each entry listing the most common genes and DNA. The V and J calls here are based on TCRdb, not the publication. The table for this sample lists about 88,000 distinct CDR3 sequences; roughly 25% of them were counted only once. The ten largest clonotypes hold roughly 41% of the sample.

CDR1 and CDR2 are drawn from the germline V gene: KGHSH, LQKENI. Inclusive of the bounding cysteine and phenylalanine, the CDR3 is 15 residues long. Of the read, only the CDR3 DNA is kept; its 45 bases are in frame from base 1. V is shortened by 2 bases, J by 0 bases, and the region joining them spans 10 bases. Sequenced input: PBMCs or a T cell subset sorted from them (not recorded which). Here the chain combines TRBV18 and TRBJ2-5, with no reliable assignment of the D segment. This TCR derives from a man aged 18 to 35 who had mild COVID-19 (a few samples of this study predate the infection). The sample titles of this study are shuffled in the database, so cell type and time point are left out; the donor was told from shared clones. The CDR3 has the sequence CASSPYRQDQETQYF. The DNA sequence reads TGTGCCAGCTCACCATATAGGCAGGACCAAGAGACCCAGTACTTC.